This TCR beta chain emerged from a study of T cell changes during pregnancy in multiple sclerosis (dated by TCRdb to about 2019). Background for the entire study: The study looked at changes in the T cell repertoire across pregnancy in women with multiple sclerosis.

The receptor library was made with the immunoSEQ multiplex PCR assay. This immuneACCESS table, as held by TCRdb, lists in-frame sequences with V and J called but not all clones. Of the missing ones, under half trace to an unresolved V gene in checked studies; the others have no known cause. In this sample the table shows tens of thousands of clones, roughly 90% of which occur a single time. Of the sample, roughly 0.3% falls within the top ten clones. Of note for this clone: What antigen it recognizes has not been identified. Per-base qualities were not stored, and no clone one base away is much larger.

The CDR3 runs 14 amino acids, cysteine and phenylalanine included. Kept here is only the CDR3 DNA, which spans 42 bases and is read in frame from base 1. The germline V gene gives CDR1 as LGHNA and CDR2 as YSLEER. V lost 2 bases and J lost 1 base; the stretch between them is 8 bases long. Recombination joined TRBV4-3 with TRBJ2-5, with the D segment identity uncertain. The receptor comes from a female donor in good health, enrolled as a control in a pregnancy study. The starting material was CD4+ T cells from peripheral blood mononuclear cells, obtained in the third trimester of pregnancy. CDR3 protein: CASSQTVTQETQYF. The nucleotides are TGCGCCAGCAGCCAAACAGTTACCCAAGAGACCCAGTACTTC.